This T cell receptor beta chain came from a study of OX40 agonist ivuxolimab in advanced cancers. Libraries were prepared by immunoSEQ multiplex PCR; TCRdb keeps only in-frame clonotypes and omits some of them. The sample carries about 89,000 clones, just over 90% recorded once. This CDR3 region has 15 residues. The V end lost 2 bases, the J end lost 6 bases, and 15 bases lay between the germline ends. CDR1 SGHDT and CDR2 YYEEEE come from the germline V gene. This chain connects TRBV5-6 to TRBJ1-5, with D possibly TRBD1 on 5 matching bases. The receptor comes from an adult with an advanced solid tumor such as melanoma, head and neck, liver or kidney cancer. This specimen consisted of CD4+ or CD8+ T cells sorted from blood, obtained in a trial of the OX40 agonist ivuxolimab. The CDR3 sequence is CASSLWAGIGQPQHF. The CDR3 nucleotides are TGTGCCAGCAGCTTATGGGCAGGGATCGGTCAGCCCCAGCATTTT.